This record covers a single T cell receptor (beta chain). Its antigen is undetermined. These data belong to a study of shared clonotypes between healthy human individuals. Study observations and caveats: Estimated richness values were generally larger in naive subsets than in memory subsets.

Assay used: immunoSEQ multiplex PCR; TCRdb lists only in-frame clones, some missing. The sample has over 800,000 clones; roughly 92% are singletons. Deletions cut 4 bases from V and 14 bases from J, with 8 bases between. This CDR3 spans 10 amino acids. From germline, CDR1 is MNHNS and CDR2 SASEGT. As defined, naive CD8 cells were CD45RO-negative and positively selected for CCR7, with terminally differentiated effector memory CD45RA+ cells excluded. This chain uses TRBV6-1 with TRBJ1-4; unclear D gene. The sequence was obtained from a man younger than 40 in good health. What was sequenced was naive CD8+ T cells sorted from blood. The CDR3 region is CASSGTSLFF. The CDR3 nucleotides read TGTGCCAGCAGTGGAACCTCCCTGTTTTTT.